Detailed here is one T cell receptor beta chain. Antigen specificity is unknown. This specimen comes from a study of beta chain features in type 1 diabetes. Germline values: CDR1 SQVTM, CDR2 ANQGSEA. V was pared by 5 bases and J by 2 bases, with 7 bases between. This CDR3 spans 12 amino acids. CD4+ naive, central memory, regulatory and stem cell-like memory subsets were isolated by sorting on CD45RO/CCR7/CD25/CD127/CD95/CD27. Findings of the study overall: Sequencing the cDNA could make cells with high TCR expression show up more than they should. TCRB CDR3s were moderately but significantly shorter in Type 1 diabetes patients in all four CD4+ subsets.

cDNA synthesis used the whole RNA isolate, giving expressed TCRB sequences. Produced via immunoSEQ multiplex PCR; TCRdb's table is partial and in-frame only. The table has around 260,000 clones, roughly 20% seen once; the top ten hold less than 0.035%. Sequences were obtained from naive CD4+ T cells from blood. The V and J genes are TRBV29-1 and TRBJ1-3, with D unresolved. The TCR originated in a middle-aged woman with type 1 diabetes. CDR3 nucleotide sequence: TGCAGCGTTACAATTCCTGGAAACACCATATATTTT. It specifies CSVTIPGNTIYF.